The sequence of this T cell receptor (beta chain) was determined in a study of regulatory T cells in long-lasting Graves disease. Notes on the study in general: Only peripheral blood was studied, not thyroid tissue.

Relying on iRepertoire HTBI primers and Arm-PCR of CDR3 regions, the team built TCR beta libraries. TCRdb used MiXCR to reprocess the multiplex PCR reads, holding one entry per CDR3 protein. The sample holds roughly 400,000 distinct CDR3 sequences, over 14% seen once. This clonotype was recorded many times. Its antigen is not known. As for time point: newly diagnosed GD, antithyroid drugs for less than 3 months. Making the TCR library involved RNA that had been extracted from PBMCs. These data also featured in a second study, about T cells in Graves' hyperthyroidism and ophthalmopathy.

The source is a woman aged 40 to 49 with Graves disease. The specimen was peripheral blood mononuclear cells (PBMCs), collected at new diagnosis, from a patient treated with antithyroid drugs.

The CDR3 sequence: CASSYSLGLAGGSYEQYF. CDR3 in DNA: TGTGCCAGCAGTTACTCACTGGGACTAGCGGGAGGCTCCTACGAGCAGTACTTC. This rearrangement joins TRBV6-5 to TRBJ2-7; TRBD2 agrees at 15 bases. Unmatched junction bases numbered 3, after V lost 0 bases and J lost 0 bases. CDR3 length: 18 residues. CDR1 MNHEY and CDR2 SVGAGI come from the germline V gene.